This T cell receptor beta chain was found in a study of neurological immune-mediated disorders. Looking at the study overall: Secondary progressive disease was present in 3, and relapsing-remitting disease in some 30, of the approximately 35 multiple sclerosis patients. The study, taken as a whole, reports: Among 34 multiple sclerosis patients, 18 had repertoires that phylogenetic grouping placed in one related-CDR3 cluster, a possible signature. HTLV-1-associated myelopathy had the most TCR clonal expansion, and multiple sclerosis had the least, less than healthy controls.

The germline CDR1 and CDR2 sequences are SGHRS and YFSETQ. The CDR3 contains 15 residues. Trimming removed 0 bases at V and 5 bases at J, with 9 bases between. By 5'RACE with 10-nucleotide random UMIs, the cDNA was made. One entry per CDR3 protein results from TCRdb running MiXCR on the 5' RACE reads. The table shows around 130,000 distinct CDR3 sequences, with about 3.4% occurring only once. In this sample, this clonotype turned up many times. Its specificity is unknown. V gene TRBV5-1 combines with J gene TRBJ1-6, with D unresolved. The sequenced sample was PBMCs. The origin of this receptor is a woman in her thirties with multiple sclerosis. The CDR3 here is CASSLEVGNNSPLHF. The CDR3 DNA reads TGCGCCAGCAGCTTGGAGGTGGGGAATAATTCACCCCTCCACTTT.